This T cell receptor (beta chain) stems from a study of tumor-infiltrating lymphocytes in localized non-small cell lung cancer. Produced via immunoSEQ multiplex PCR; TCRdb's table is partial and in-frame only. The sample yields roughly 20,000 clones, more than 75% seen once. General study points: T-cell fraction did not differ between immunotypes IM1 and IM2. Available tissue quantity limited TCR sequencing to a patient subset. Compared with uninvolved lung, tumors showed higher T cell infiltration by TCRbeta sequencing.

About this clone itself: Its antigen is undetermined.

The sequenced sample was lung tumor tissue. This receptor was taken from a human donor with non-small cell lung cancer.

The CDR3 DNA is TGTGCCAGCAGCCGCGGGGGGGGCCCCTACGAGCAGTACTTC. Its protein product is CASSRGGGPYEQYF. The chain recombines TRBV6-5 with TRBJ2-7; TRBD2 agrees at 9 bases. After removal of 6 bases from V and 2 bases from J, the junction contained 5 bases not matched to a gene. Germline-derived CDR1 and CDR2 are MNHEY and SVGAGI. The CDR3 loop spans 14 amino acids.